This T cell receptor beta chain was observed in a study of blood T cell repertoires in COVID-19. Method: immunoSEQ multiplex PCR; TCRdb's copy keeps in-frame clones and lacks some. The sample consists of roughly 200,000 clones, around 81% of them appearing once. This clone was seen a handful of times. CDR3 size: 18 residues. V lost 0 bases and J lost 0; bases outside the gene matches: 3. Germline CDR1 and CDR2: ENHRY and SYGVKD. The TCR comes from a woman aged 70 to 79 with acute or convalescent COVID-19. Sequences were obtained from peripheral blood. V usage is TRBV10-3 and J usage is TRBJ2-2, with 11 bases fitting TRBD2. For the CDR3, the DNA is TGTGCCATCAGTGAGTCGACTAGCGGGGCGACGAACACCGGGGAGCTGTTTTTT. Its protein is CAISESTSGATNTGELFF.